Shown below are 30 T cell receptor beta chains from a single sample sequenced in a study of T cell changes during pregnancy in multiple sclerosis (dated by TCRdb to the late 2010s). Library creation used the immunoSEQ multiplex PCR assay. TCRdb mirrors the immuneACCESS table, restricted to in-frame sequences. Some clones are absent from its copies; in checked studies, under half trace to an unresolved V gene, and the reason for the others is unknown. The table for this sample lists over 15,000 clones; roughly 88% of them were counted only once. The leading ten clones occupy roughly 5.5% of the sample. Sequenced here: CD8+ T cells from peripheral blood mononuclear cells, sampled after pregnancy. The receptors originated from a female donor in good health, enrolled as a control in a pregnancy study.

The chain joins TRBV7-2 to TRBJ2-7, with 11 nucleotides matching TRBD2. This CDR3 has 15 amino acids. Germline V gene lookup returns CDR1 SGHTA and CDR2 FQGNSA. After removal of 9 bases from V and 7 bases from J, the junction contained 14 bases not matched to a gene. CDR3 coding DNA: TGTGCCAGTCGCCTGATAGCGGGGGGGCCAGAGGAGCAGTACTTC. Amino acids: CASRLIAGGPEEQYF. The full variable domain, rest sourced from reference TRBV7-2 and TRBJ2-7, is GAGVSQSPSNKVTEKGKDVELRCDPISGHTALYWYRQSLGQGLEFLIYFQGNSAPDKSGLPSDRFSAERTGGSVSTLTIQRTQQEDSAVYLCASRLIAGGPEEQYFGPGTRLTVT.

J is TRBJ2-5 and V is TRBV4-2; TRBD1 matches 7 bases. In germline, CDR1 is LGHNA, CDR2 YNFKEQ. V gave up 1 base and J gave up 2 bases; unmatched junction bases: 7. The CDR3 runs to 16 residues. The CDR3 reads CASSQVDRAPQETQYF. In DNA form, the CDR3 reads TGTGCCAGCAGCCAAGTCGACAGGGCCCCACAAGAGACCCAGTACTTC.

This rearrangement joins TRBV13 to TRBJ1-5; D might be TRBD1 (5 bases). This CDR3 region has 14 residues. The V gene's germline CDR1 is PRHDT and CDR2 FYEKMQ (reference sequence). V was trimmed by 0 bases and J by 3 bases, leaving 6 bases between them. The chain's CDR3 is CASSLGDTNQPQHF. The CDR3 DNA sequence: TGTGCCAGCAGCTTAGGGGACACCAATCAGCCCCAGCATTTT.

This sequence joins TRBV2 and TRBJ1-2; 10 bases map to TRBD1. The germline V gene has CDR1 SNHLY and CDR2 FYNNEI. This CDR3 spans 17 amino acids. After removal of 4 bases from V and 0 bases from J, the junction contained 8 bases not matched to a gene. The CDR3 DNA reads TGTGCCAGCAGTGGGACAGGGGGTTGGGTGGCTAACTATGGCTACACCTTC. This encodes CASSGTGGWVANYGYTF.

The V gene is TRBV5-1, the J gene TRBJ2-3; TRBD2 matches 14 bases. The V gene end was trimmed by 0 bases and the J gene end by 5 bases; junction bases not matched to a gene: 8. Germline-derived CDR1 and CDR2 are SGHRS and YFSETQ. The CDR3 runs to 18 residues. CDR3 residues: CASSLARTSGGPGDTQYF. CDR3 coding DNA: TGCGCCAGCAGCTTGGCCCGGACTAGCGGGGGGCCGGGAGATACGCAGTATTTT.

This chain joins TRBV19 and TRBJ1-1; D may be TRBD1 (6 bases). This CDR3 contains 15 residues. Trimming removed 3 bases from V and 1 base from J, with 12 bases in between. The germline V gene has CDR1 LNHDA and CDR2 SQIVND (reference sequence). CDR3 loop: CASSIRGGANTEAFF. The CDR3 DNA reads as TGTGCCAGTAGTATCCGGGGGGGCGCGAACACTGAAGCTTTCTTT. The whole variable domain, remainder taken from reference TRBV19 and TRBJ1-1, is DGGITQSPKYLFRKEGQNVTLSCEQNLNHDAMYWYRQDPGQGLRLIYYSQIVNDFQKGDIAEGYSVSREKKESFPLTVTSAQKNPTAFYLCASSIRGGANTEAFFGQGTRLTVV.

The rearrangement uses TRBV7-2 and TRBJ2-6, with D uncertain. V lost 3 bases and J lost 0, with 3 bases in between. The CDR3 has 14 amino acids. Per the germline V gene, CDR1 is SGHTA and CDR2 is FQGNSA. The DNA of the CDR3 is TGTGCCAGCAGCTTTAGCTCTGGGGCCAACGTCCTGACTTTC. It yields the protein CASSFSSGANVLTF.

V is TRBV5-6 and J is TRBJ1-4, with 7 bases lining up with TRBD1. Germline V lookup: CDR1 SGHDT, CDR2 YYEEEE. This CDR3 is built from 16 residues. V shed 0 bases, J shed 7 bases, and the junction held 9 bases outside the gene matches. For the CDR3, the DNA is TGTGCCAGCAGCTTGGGGGAGACAGGGCTGAGTGAAAAACTGTTTTTT. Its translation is CASSLGETGLSEKLFF. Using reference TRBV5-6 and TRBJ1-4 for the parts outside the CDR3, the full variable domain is DAGVTQSPTHLIKTRGQQVTLRCSPKSGHDTVSWYQQALGQGPQFIFQYYEEEERQRGNFPDRFSGHQFPNYSSELNVNALLLGDSALYLCASSLGETGLSEKLFFGSGTQLSVL.

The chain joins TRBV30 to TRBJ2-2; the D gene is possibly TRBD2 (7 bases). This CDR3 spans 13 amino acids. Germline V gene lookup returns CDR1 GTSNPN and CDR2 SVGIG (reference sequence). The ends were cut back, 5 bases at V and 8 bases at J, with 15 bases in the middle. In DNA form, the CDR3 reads TGTGCCTGGTCCCTGGCGGGGGCAGGGGAGCTGTTTTTT. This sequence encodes CAWSLAGAGELFF.

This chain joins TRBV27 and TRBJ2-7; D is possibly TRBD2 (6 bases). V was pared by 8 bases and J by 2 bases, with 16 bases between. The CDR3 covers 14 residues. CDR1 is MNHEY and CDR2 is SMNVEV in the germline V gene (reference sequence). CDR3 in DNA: TGTGCCAGCCGGAGGGGTCAGGGTGCCTACGAGCAGTACTTC. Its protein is CASRRGQGAYEQYF.

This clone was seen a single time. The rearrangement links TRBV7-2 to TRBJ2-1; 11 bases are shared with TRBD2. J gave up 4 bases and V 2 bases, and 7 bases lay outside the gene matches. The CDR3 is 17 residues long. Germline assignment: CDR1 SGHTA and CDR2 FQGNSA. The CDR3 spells CASSLSLAGGPYNEQFF. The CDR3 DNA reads TGTGCCAGCAGCTTATCGCTAGCGGGGGGCCCTTACAATGAGCAGTTCTTC. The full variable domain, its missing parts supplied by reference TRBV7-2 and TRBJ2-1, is GAGVSQSPSNKVTEKGKDVELRCDPISGHTALYWYRQSLGQGLEFLIYFQGNSAPDKSGLPSDRFSAERTGGSVSTLTIQRTQQEDSAVYLCASSLSLAGGPYNEQFFGPGTRLTVL.

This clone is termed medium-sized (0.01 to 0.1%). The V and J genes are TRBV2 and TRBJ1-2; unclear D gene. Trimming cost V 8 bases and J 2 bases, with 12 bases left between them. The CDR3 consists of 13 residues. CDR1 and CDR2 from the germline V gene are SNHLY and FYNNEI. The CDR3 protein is CASEKGRNYGYTF. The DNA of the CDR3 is TGTGCCAGCGAGAAAGGGAGAAACTATGGCTACACCTTC.

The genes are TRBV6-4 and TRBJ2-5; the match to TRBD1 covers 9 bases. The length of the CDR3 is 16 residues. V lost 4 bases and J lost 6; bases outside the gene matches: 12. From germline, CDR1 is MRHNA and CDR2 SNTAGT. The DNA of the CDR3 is TGTGCCAGCAGTGGGGGGACAGGGTATGGTCGGAAGACCCAGTACTTC. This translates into CASSGGTGYGRKTQYF.

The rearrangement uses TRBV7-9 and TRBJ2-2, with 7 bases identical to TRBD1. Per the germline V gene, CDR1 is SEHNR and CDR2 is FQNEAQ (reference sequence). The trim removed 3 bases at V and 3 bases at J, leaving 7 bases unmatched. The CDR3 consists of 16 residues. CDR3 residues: CASSFRQGRDTGELFF. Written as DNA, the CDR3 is TGTGCCAGCAGCTTTAGACAGGGCCGGGACACCGGGGAGCTGTTTTTT.

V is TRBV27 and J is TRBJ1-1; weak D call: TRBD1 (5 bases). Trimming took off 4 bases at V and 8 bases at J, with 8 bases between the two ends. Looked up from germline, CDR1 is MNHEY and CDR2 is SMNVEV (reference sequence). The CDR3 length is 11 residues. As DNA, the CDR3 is TGTGCCAGCAGTTACCCAGGGGAAGCTTTCTTT. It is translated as CASSYPGEAFF.

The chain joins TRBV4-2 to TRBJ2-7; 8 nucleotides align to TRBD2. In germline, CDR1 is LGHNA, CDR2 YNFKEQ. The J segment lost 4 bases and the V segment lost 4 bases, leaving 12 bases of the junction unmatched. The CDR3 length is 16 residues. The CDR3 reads CASSLEGNSGGYEQYF. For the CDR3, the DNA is TGTGCCAGCAGCCTTGAGGGAAACAGCGGGGGTTACGAGCAGTACTTC.

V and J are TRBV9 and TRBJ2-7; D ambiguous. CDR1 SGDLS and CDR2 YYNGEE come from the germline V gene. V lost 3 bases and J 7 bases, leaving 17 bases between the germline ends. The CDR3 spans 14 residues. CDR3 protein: CASSARLDPLEQYF. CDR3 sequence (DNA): TGTGCCAGCAGCGCACGGCTAGACCCCCTGGAGCAGTACTTC.

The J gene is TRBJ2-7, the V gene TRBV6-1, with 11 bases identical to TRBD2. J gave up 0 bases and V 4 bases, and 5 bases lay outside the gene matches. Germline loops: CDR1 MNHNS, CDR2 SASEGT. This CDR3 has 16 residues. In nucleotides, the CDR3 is TGTGCCAGCAGTGTTGGTACTAGCGGGGGCTCCTACGAGCAGTACTTC. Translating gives CASSVGTSGGSYEQYF.

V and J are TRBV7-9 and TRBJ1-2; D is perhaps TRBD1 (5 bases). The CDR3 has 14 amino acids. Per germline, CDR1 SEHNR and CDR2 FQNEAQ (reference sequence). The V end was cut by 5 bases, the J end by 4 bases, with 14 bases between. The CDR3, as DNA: TGTGCCAGCAGCGAATCGACAGCCCTCTATGGCTACACCTTC. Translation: CASSESTALYGYTF.

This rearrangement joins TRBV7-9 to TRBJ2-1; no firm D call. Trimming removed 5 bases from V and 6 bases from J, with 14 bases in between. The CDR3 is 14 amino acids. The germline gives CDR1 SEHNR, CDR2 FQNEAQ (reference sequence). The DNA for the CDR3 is TGTGCCAGCAGCGCTGAGTATTCCCTCAATGAGCAGTTCTTC. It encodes CASSAEYSLNEQFF.

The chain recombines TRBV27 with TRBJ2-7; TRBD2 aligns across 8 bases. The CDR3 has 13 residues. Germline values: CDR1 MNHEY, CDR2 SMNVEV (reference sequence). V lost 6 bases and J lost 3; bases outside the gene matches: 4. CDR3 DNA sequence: TGTGCCAGCAGCCCGGGGGGGAACTACGAGCAGTACTTC. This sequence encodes CASSPGGNYEQYF.

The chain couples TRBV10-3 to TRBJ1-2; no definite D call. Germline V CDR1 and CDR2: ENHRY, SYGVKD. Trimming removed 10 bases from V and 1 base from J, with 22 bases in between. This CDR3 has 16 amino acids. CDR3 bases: TGTGCCACCGTGGCTATGGGCAGAAAAAATAACTATGGCTACACCTTC. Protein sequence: CATVAMGRKNNYGYTF.

CDR3 region: CASSLVQLGSGELFF. The DNA for the CDR3 is TGTGCCAGCAGCTTAGTTCAGCTAGGTTCCGGGGAGCTGTTTTTT. V usage is TRBV7-9 and J usage is TRBJ2-2; no definite D call. Deletions cut 1 base from V and 6 bases from J, with 12 bases between. Germline V lookup: CDR1 SEHNR, CDR2 FQNEAQ (reference sequence). The CDR3 is 15 residues long.

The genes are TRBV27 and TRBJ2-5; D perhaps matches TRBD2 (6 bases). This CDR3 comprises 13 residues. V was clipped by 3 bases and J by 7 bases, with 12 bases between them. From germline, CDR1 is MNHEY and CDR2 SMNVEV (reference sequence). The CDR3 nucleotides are TGTGCCAGCAGTTTCGGCCAGGGAGGGACCCAGTACTTC. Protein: CASSFGQGGTQYF.

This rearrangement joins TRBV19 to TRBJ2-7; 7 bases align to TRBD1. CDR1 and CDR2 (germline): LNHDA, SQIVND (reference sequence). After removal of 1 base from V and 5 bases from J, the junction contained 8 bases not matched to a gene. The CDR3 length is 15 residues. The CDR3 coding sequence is TGTGCCAGTAGTATAGGAACAGGGGCTTATGACGAGCAGTACTTC. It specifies CASSIGTGAYDEQYF.

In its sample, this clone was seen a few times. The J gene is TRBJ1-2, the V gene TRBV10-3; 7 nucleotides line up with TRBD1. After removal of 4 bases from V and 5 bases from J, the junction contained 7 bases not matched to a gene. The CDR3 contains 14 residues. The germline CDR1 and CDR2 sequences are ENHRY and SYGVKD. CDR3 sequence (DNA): TGTGCCATCAGTGGACAGGGATACCATTATGGCTACACCTTC. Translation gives CAISGQGYHYGYTF.

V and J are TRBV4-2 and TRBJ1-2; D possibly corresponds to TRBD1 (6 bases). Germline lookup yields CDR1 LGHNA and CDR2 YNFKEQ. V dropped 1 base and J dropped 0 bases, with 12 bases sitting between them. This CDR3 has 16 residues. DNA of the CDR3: TGTGCCAGCAGCCAAGGACAGGCCGACACTAACTATGGCTACACCTTC. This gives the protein CASSQGQADTNYGYTF.

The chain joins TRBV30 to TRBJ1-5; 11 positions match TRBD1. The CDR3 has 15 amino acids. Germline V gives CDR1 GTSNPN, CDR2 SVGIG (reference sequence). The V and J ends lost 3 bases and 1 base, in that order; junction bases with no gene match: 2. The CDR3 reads CAWSRDRGSNQPQHF. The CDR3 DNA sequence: TGTGCCTGGAGCAGGGACAGGGGGAGCAATCAGCCCCAGCATTTT.

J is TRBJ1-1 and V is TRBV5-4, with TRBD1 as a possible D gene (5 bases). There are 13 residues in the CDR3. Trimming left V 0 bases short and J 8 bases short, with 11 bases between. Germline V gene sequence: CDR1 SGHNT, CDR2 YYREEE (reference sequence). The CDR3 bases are TGTGCCAGCAGCTTGGGGTATGGGGGGGAAGCTTTCTTT. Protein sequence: CASSLGYGGEAFF.

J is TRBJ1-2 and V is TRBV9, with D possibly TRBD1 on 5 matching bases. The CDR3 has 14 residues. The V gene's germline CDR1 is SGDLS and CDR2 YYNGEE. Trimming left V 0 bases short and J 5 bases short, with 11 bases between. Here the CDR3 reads CASSVATQGYGYTF. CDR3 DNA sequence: TGTGCCAGCAGCGTAGCGACTCAGGGTTATGGCTACACCTTC.